These T cell receptor beta chains were read from a single sample in a study of cytomegalovirus exposure and HLA in healthy donors. Only in-frame clones appear in the TCRdb table, and some are missing; sequencing was by immunoSEQ multiplex PCR. The sample gives about 160,000 clones, roughly three quarters of which show up once; roughly 6.4% is in the top ten. The material sequenced was PBMCs. The receptors derive from a woman in her thirties or forties in good health and CMV-seropositive. Each CDR3 is given with its conserved first and last residue. D genes are given only for firm matches. Expanded clones are given a class, and other clones once, few, many or no size at all.

length | J | size | V | D | CDR3 | DNA
15 | TRBJ2-2 | NA | TRBV4-2 | NA | CASSYGRGRTGELFF | TGTGCCAGCAGCTACGGTAGGGGTCGCACCGGGGAGCTGTTTTTT
15 | TRBJ1-1 | NA | TRBV11-2 | NA | CASSPPRGGGTEAFF | TGTGCCAGCAGCCCCCCGCGGGGCGGGGGTACTGAAGCTTTCTTT
17 | TRBJ2-2 | NA | TRBV7-8 | NA | CASSQLRGGENTGELFF | TGTGCCAGCAGCCAACTGAGGGGGGGCGAAAACACCGGGGAGCTGTTTTTT
14 | TRBJ2-7 | NA | TRBV15 | TRBD1 | CATSSPGQPYEQYF | TGTGCCACCAGCAGCCCGGGACAGCCCTACGAGCAGTACTTC
15 | TRBJ1-4 | once | TRBV19 | TRBD1 | CASSIGTGGIEKLFF | TGTGCCAGTAGTATAGGAACAGGGGGGATCGAAAAACTGTTTTTT
15 | TRBJ1-6 | NA | TRBV7-6 | NA | CASRSTSSYNSPLHF | TGTGCCAGCAGGTCAACTAGCTCCTATAATTCACCCCTCCACTTT
14 | TRBJ1-2 | NA | TRBV11-1 | TRBD1 | CASSSLDRDYGYTF | TGTGCCAGCAGCTCTCTAGACAGGGATTATGGCTACACCTTC
15 | TRBJ1-4 | NA | TRBV7-9 | NA | CASSLARPTNEKLFF | TGTGCCAGCAGCTTAGCCAGGCCCACTAATGAAAAACTGTTTTTT
14 | TRBJ1-2 | NA | TRBV6-1 | TRBD1 | CAGSQGAPNYGYTF | TGTGCCGGAAGCCAGGGGGCGCCTAACTATGGCTACACCTTC
15 | TRBJ1-4 | NA | TRBV25-1 | NA | CASSGQPGRGEKLFF | TGTGCCAGCAGCGGACAGCCAGGGAGGGGTGAAAAACTGTTTTTT
15 | TRBJ2-7 | NA | TRBV5-4 | NA | CASSLNSGYSYEQYF | TGTGCCAGCAGCCTTAATAGCGGTTACTCCTACGAGCAGTACTTC
14 | TRBJ1-6 | NA | TRBV30 | TRBD1 | CAWSMGTGVSPLHF | TGTGCCTGGAGTATGGGGACAGGGGTTTCACCCCTCCACTTT
14 | TRBJ1-2 | NA | TRBV5-1 | NA | CASSPSTGDNGYTF | TGCGCCAGCAGCCCCTCGACAGGCGATAATGGCTACACCTTC
14 | TRBJ2-7 | NA | TRBV5-5 | NA | CASSLDVRSYEQYF | TGTGCCAGCAGCTTGGACGTGCGATCCTACGAGCAGTACTTC
14 | TRBJ2-7 | NA | TRBV5-1 | TRBD2 | CASTSSGLGYEQYF | TGCGCCAGCACGAGTTCGGGACTAGGCTACGAGCAGTACTTC
13 | TRBJ1-2 | NA | TRBV5-1 | NA | CASSLTGINGYTF | TGCGCCAGCAGCCTTACAGGGATCAACGGCTACACCTTC
16 | TRBJ2-6 | once | TRBV5-1 | NA | CASSLAVGPGANVLTF | TGCGCCAGCAGCTTGGCGGTGGGCCCTGGGGCCAACGTCCTGACTTTC
14 | TRBJ1-3 | NA | TRBV6-6 | NA | CASTLGRGGNTIYF | TGTGCCAGCACCCTAGGGCGGGGGGGGAACACCATATATTTT